In its sample, the clone carrying this TCR beta chain was seen a few times. Its antigen is not identified. The data are from a study of T cells in Graves' hyperthyroidism and ophthalmopathy. General study results and limits: The majority of expanded thyroid clonotypes above 0.001 also appeared in blood. Ophthalmopathy, which appeared later, was predicted by the model a median about 6 months before onset.

This CDR3 comprises 15 residues. Germline assignment: CDR1 SNHLY and CDR2 FYNNEI. The ends were cut back, 1 base at V and 2 bases at J, with 6 bases in the middle. Used for diagnoses were clinical symptoms, serum thyroxine and TRAb, thyroid ultrasound and orbital computed tomography. From 8.5 to 10 ml of fresh peripheral blood, PBMCs were isolated. The CDR3 regions of TCR beta were amplified from RNA transcripts. A first-round RT-PCR of the TCR CDR3 used the HTBI primer set. TCRdb re-analysed the multiplex PCR reads in MiXCR, keeping a single row per CDR3 protein. The sample consists of some 650,000 distinct CDR3 sequences, 16% of them appearing once.

The sequence was obtained from a woman aged 40 to 49 with Graves' ophthalmopathy. The V call is TRBV2, the J call TRBJ1-6; D unresolved. Sequencing used blood. The CDR3 sequence is CASSEGRTYNSPLHF. DNA of the CDR3: TGTGCCAGCAGTGAAGGCAGGACCTATAATTCACCCCTCCACTTT.